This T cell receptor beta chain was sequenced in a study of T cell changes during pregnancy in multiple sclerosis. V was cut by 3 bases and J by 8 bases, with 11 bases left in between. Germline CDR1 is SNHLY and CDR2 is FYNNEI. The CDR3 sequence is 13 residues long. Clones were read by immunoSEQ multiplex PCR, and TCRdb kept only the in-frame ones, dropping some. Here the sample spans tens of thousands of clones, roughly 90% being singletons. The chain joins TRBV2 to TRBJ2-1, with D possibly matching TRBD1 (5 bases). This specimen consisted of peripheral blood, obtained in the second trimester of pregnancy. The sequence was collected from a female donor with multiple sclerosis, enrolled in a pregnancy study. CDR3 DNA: TGTGCCAGCAGTGATTGGGGCGGCCATGAGCAGTTCTTC. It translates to CASSDWGGHEQFF.